This T cell receptor beta chain was captured in a study of spatial heterogeneity in lung cancer (dated by TCRdb to about 2019). About the full investigation: Samples were obtained from 70 to 85 patients with early-stage, untreated non-small cell lung cancer from the lung TRACERx cohort. In the raw uncorrected reads, each unique combination of TCR and UMI appeared more than ten times on average. Both alpha and beta chains were TCR-sequenced in samples taken at surgery, namely 220 tumor regions, around 64 matched nontumor lung samples and approximately 51 PBMC samples. More beta-chain than alpha-chain transcripts were consistently detected, likely reflecting higher beta-chain transcript abundance. In non-small cell lung cancer, the study quantitatively compared TCR alpha and beta repertoires across several tumor regions, matched nontumor lung, and blood. Follow-up PBMC samples were sequenced whenever the samples were available, and the median time to follow-up was approximately 2 years after resection. TCR repertoire features were related to nonsynonymous mutation counts determined by whole-exome sequencing of tumor tissue. General findings and caveats noted by the study authors: Ubiquitous expanded tumor TCRs showed up in blood more often at tumor resection than at routine follow-up. Only approximately 13 patients were included in comparisons of baseline and follow-up blood repertoires. Confirming at a functional level the hypothesis that regional TCRs recognize regional mutations was considered to require additional single-cell paired TCR alpha and beta sequencing.

This clonotype has at least ten counts. Its recognized antigen is unknown. Base-call qualities are not available, and no considerably larger clone is one nucleotide away. Interpreted using the paper, the time point label stands for: blood at routine non-recurrence follow-up after resection. Without any cell sorting, TCR sequencing was performed on whole RNA extracted either from tumor and nontumor lung tissue or from cryopreserved PBMC samples. A patient was chosen for TCR sequencing only when enough RNA was available from at least two tumor regions. Library preparation employed 5' RACE. These reads were obtained on a NextSeq 500. In the TCR library protocol, a unique molecular identifier was attached to each TCR cDNA molecule so that PCR and sequencing errors could be corrected. Processing in the source paper ran as follows. TCR identification, UMI-based error correction and CDR3 extraction were performed with Decombinator tools. TCRs above a frequency of 2 per 1,000, corresponding to the top 1% of the tumor frequency distribution, were defined as expanded. Renyi diversity was computed with the R vegan package after each repertoire had been subsampled 100 times to 5,000 TCRs. CDR3 similarity networks were built from amino acid triplet string-kernel similarity, with CDR3s being connected when pairwise similarity was above 0.82. TCRdb applied fastp at Q25 and MiXCR to the public reads, then kept only in-frame beta chains. Rows merge per CDR3 protein into single entries with the most common DNA and genes. The V and J calls, along with clone size, are taken from TCRdb and not from the paper's own processing. The sample profile shows 49,000 or so distinct CDR3 sequences; approximately 10% of them were found once. The ten largest clonotypes hold 32% of the sample.

Measured from the cysteine to the phenylalanine, the CDR3 is 15 residues long. The kept DNA is CDR3 alone, 45 bases in frame from the first base. CDR1 and CDR2, per the germline V gene, are KGHDR and SFDVKD. V is shortened by 3 bases, J by 1 base, and the region joining them spans 8 bases. Recombination linked TRBV24-1 to TRBJ2-2, with no reliable assignment of the D segment. The receptor was isolated from a male donor with early-stage non-small cell lung cancer. The specimen was PBMCs, collected at follow-up. The CDR3 corresponds to CATSDRTVNTGELFF. The nucleotide sequence reads as follows: TGTGCCACCAGTGATAGGACGGTGAACACCGGGGAGCTGTTTTTT.